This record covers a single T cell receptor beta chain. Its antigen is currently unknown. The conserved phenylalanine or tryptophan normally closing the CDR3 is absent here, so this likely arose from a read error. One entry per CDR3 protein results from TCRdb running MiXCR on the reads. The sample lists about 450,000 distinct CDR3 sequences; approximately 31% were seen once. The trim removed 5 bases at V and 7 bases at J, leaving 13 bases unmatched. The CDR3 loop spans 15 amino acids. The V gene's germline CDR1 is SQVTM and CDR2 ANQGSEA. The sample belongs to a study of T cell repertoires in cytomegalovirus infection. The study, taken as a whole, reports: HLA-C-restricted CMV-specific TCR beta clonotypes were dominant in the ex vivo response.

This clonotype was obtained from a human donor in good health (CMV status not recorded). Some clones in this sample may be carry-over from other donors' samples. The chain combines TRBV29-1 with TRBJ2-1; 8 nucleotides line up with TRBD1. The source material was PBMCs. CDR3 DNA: TGCAGCGTTAAGTCATTTAGGACAGGGTTGAATGAGCAGTTCTTA. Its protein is CSVKSFRTGLNEQFL.